Presented here are 17 T cell receptor beta chains from one specimen sequenced in a study of graft-versus-host responses after intestinal transplantation (dated by TCRdb to the early 2020s). Dithiothreitol, EDTA incubations and collagenase D digestion were used to isolate intraepithelial and lamina propria lymphocytes from graft specimens. Library preparation used the immunoSEQ multiplex PCR assay. In TCRdb, the immuneACCESS table is reduced to in-frame sequences with V and J assigned. These tables do not hold every clone; where another copy was compared, an unresolved V gene accounts for under half, and the others remain unexplained. Recorded for this sample are over 7,500 clones; about two thirds of them occurred a single time. The ten largest make up 9.3% of the sample. The sample here was ileum tissue, taken approximately 460 days after transplant. Receptors originate from a human patient who received an intestinal transplant, so some T cells may come from the graft donor.

There are a few counts of this clone. The chain links TRBV10-3 to TRBJ1-1, with D perhaps matching TRBD1 (6 bases). V gave up 7 bases and J gave up 1 base, with 16 bases separating them. The CDR3 runs to 15 residues. CDR1 ENHRY and CDR2 SYGVKD come from the germline V gene. This chain's CDR3 is CAIKEGGHTNTEAFF. Here the CDR3 DNA reads TGTGCCATCAAAGAGGGGGGACATACGAACACTGAAGCTTTCTTT.

This rearrangement joins TRBV7-2 to TRBJ2-7; the match to TRBD2 covers 7 bases. CDR3 size: 14 residues. Per germline, CDR1 SGHTA and CDR2 FQGNSA. Trimming took 5 bases from V and 3 from J; bases not matched to a gene: 7. CDR3 coding DNA: TGTGCCAGCAGCCTTAGACTAGCTGGCTACGAGCAGTACGTC. Translating gives CASSLRLAGYEQYV.

This clone came up a few times. The rearrangement links TRBV13 to TRBJ1-4, with a weak D call TRBD1 (6 bases). The V gene's germline CDR1 is PRHDT and CDR2 FYEKMQ (reference sequence). This CDR3 has 16 amino acids. Trimming shortened V by 5 bases and J by 3 bases, and 16 bases separated the two germline ends. The CDR3 coding sequence is TGTGCCAGCAGCAGCTCTCTCAGGGGCCCTAATGAAAAACTGTTTTTT. Protein product: CASSSSLRGPNEKLFF.

V usage is TRBV5-8 and J usage is TRBJ1-2; maybe TRBD1 (6 bases). Trimming took off 2 bases at V and 3 bases at J, with 14 bases between the two ends. This CDR3 region has 15 residues. CDR1 and CDR2 from the germline V gene are SGHTS and YDEGEE. The CDR3 DNA is TGTGCCAGCAGCTTTCGAACAGGGCTCGACTATGGCTACACCTTC. Translation: CASSFRTGLDYGYTF.

This chain joins TRBV27 and TRBJ1-6; perhaps TRBD1 as D (6 bases). V was trimmed by 5 bases and J by 0 bases, leaving 14 bases between them. Germline values: CDR1 MNHEY, CDR2 SMNVEV (reference sequence). The CDR3 has 17 amino acids. The CDR3, as DNA: TGTGCCAGCAGTCCCTGGACAGTATTCTCCTATAATTCACCCCTCCACTTT. Translated: CASSPWTVFSYNSPLHF.

The rearrangement links TRBV7-2 to TRBJ2-4, with 8 bases that match TRBD1. The germline V gene encodes CDR1 SGHTA and CDR2 FQGNSA. V dropped 5 bases and J dropped 7; count of bases not matched to a gene: 7. The CDR3 has 14 residues. The CDR3 reads CASSPGGGYNIQYF. CDR3 coding DNA: TGTGCCAGCAGCCCAGGGGGCGGTTACAACATTCAGTACTTC.

The V and J genes are TRBV2 and TRBJ2-7; D unclear. Germline V lookup: CDR1 SNHLY, CDR2 FYNNEI. The CDR3 length is 16 residues. Trimming pared 0 bases from V and 9 bases from J, leaving 21 bases between. Here the CDR3 reads CASSEAKWAGKGGQYV. CDR3 DNA sequence: TGTGCCAGCAGTGAAGCAAAATGGGCAGGAAAGGGTGGGCAGTACGTC.

J is TRBJ2-1 and V is TRBV28, with TRBD1 identical over 9 bases. Germline assignment: CDR1 MDHEN and CDR2 SYDVKM. V gave up 2 bases and J gave up 6 bases; unmatched junction bases: 2. The CDR3 contains 14 residues. CDR3 DNA sequence: TGTGCCAGCAGTTTAGTGGGACAGGGCAATGAGCAGTTCTTC. Translation gives CASSLVGQGNEQFF.

The genes are TRBV2 and TRBJ2-5; the match to TRBD1 covers 8 bases. The CDR3 sequence is 13 residues long. Losses at the gene ends were 6 bases for V and 2 bases for J; bases not matched to a gene: 2. Germline V gives CDR1 SNHLY, CDR2 FYNNEI. CDR3 in DNA: TGTGCCAGCAGGGGGGACAGGCAAGAGACCCAGTACTTC. The encoded protein is CASRGDRQETQYF.

This clone was detected a few times. The chain has TRBV4-1 and TRBJ1-2; 10 positions match TRBD1. With V trimmed by 4 bases and J by 8 bases, 10 bases remained unmatched. The CDR3 covers 15 residues. Germline V gene sequence: CDR1 MGHRA, CDR2 YSYEKL. The CDR3 DNA reads as TGCGCCAGCAGCCGCGAAGTGGGGACAGGGGACGGCTACACCTTC. It specifies CASSREVGTGDGYTF.

The chain combines TRBV5-4 with TRBJ2-2, with D unclear. This CDR3 spans 14 amino acids. Between the trimmed V and J ends, which lost 6 bases and 7 bases, there was a span of 16 bases. Germline CDR1 and CDR2: SGHNT and YYREEE (reference sequence). The DNA for the CDR3 is TGTGCCAGCACCCTGAATCTGGCCGGCGGGGAGCTGTTTTTT. As protein: CASTLNLAGGELFF.

This clone has more than one count but fewer than ten. DNA of the CDR3: TGTGCCAGTAGTATGGGGAGCTATGAGCAGTTCTTC. It yields the protein CASSMGSYEQFF. The rearrangement links TRBV19 to TRBJ2-1; D may be TRBD2 (5 bases). The germline V gene encodes CDR1 LNHDA and CDR2 SQIVND (reference sequence). V shed 3 bases and J shed 8 bases, with 8 bases lying between them. The CDR3 consists of 12 residues.

This chain joins TRBV4-1 and TRBJ1-5; D unresolved. Trimming removed 2 bases at V and 3 bases at J, with 11 bases between. Germline CDR1 MGHRA, CDR2 YSYEKL. The CDR3 has 15 amino acids. The CDR3: CASSQFVQLNQPQHF. The CDR3, as DNA: TGCGCCAGCAGCCAATTCGTACAGCTCAATCAGCCCCAGCATTTT.

In DNA form, the CDR3 reads TGTGCCATCAGTGACCAGGGATCCTATAATTCACCCCTCCACTTT. Translated, it gives CAISDQGSYNSPLHF. The V gene is TRBV10-3, the J gene TRBJ1-6; D may be TRBD1 (5 bases). The CDR3 sequence is 15 residues long. The V end was cut by 3 bases, the J end by 1 base, with 7 bases between. Germline values: CDR1 ENHRY, CDR2 SYGVKD.

The V gene is TRBV21-1, the J gene TRBJ2-2; the listed D gene, TRBD2, was not tested against the DNA. TRBV21-1 is recorded as a pseudogene. CDR3 length: 18 amino acids. For the CDR3, the DNA is TGTGCCAGCAGCACTCGCTTGGGACTAGCGGGAGTCACCGGGGAGCTGTTTTTT. Amino acid sequence: CASSTRLGLAGVTGELFF.

This sequence joins TRBV7-6 and TRBJ2-7, with TRBD1 matching 7 bases. Germline-derived CDR1 and CDR2 are SGHVS and FNYEAQ. CDR3 size: 14 residues. The ends lost 5 bases at V and 6 bases at J; junction bases unmatched: 10. The CDR3 coding sequence is TGTGCCAGCAGCCCTAACCCGAGGGGGCTCGAGCAGTACTTC. This encodes CASSPNPRGLEQYF.

The chain carries TRBV7-8 and TRBJ1-2; the match to TRBD1 covers 10 bases. The germline V gene encodes CDR1 SGHVS and CDR2 FQNEAQ. The CDR3 has 18 residues. V dropped 0 bases and J dropped 1; count of bases not matched to a gene: 8. CDR3 nucleotide sequence: TGTGCCAGCAGCTTAGCCCGACAGGGGGCCACCGTTAACTATGGCTACACCTTC. Translating gives CASSLARQGATVNYGYTF.